Sequencing of this TCR beta chain was carried out in a study of cytomegalovirus exposure and HLA in healthy donors. Study-wide points: Most subjects' HLA-A and HLA-B alleles were reportedly predicted from TCR beta sequences. Cytomegalovirus-associated TCR beta chains were listed, numbering roughly 150. With further analysis later on, most CMV-associated TCR beta chains appeared HLA-restricted. In presence/absence analyses, roughly uniform sequencing depth across donors was assumed.

The CDR3 runs 16 residues. The germline gives CDR1 SGHNT, CDR2 YENEEA. Trimming removed 1 base at V and 3 bases at J, with 13 bases between. About this clone: Its antigen is currently unknown.

PCR employed 60 Vbeta and 13 Jbeta primers. Profiling relied on immunoSEQ multiplex PCR, and the TCRdb table lists in-frame clones only, not all of them. The sample includes roughly 130,000 clones, 60% to 75% seen only once; the top ten take around 5.5%. This chain connects TRBV11-3 to TRBJ1-5, with D possibly being TRBD1 (5 bases). Sequencing input: PBMCs. The receptor was derived from a woman aged 45-60 years in good health and CMV-seropositive. DNA for the CDR3: TGTGCCAGCAGCTTAGGGCGGACACCTGACAATCAGCCCCAGCATTTT. Its translation is CASSLGRTPDNQPQHF.